The next 24 T cell receptor beta chains were all read from a single sample in a study of CD8 T cells in ankylosing spondylitis. From the 5' RACE reads, TCRdb called clonotypes with MiXCR, one entry per CDR3 protein. The table lists 150,000 to 200,000 distinct CDR3 sequences, about 16% of them singletons. Material for sequencing was blood, either unsorted or a sorted T cell fraction (not recorded which). These receptor sequences come from a male donor with ankylosing spondylitis or in good health (not recorded which).

This clonotype came up many times. DNA of the CDR3: TGCAGTGCCCTACTAGCGGGACTTGGCAATGAGCAGTTCTTC. Translating it yields CSALLAGLGNEQFF. The genes are TRBV20-1 and TRBJ2-1, with 10 positions matching TRBD2. V lost 6 bases and J lost 6; bases outside the gene matches: 8. Germline CDR1 reads DFQATT; CDR2 reads SNEGSKA (reference sequence). CDR3 size: 14 residues.

The sample holds many counts of this clonotype. CDR3 sequence: CSVVGGDTEAFF. The CDR3 DNA follows: TGCAGCGTTGTAGGGGGAGACACTGAAGCTTTCTTT. The chain recombines TRBV29-1 with TRBJ1-1, with D possibly TRBD1 on 6 matching bases. CDR1 and CDR2 (germline): SQVTM, ANQGSEA. V lost 4 bases to trimming and J lost 3 bases, with 9 bases between them. The CDR3 length is 12 residues. The whole variable domain, filled in from reference TRBV29-1 and TRBJ1-1, reads SAVISQKPSRDICQRGTSLTIQCQVDSQVTMMFWYRQQPGQSLTLIATANQGSEATYESGFVIDKFPISRPNLTFSTLTVSNMSPEDSSIYLCSVVGGDTEAFFGQGTRLTVV.

This clonotype was observed many times. The J gene is TRBJ2-7, the V gene TRBV4-2; perhaps TRBD2 as D (5 bases). The CDR3 length is 18 residues. Per germline, CDR1 LGHNA and CDR2 YNFKEQ. Trimming removed 4 bases from V and 2 bases from J, with 24 bases in between. In DNA, the CDR3 is TGTGCCAGCAGCCGCCTCTTGGTTCCCAGCGGAACCACCTACGAGCAGTACTTC. This sequence encodes CASSRLLVPSGTTYEQYF.

The table lists this clonotype with many counts. The CDR3 loop reads CASSRGVRTDTQYF. CDR3 sequence (DNA): TGCGCCAGCAGCCGAGGGGTTCGGACAGATACGCAGTATTTT. The V call is TRBV4-1, the J call TRBJ2-3; D may correspond to TRBD1 or TRBD2 (5 bases each). Per germline, CDR1 MGHRA and CDR2 YSYEKL. This CDR3 has 14 residues. V lost 4 bases and J 3 bases, leaving 11 bases between the germline ends.

This clonotype was counted at least ten times. V gene TRBV20-1 combines with J gene TRBJ2-7, with TRBD2 matching over 10 bases. This CDR3 is 11 amino acids long. The germline gives CDR1 DFQATT, CDR2 SNEGSKA (reference sequence). CDR3 nucleotides: TGCAGCGGACTAGCGGACTACGAGCAGTACTTC. It codes for CSGLADYEQYF.

The V gene is TRBV10-2, the J gene TRBJ2-1, with D unresolved. The CDR3 has 13 residues. V lost 0 bases to trimming and J lost 7 bases, with 7 bases between them. CDR1 is WSHSY, CDR2 SAAADI, per germline. This CDR3 reads CASSESRLNEQFF. CDR3 DNA sequence: TGCGCCAGCAGTGAGTCCAGACTGAATGAGCAGTTCTTC.

The chain combines TRBV5-4 with TRBJ2-2; 11 nucleotides agree with TRBD1. Per germline, CDR1 SGHNT and CDR2 YYREEE (reference sequence). V trimming: 2 bases; J trimming: 4 bases; junction bases outside the gene matches: 1. This CDR3 is 15 amino acids long. Here the CDR3 DNA reads TGTGCCAGCAGCTTCGGGACAGGGGGCACCGGGGAGCTGTTTTTT. Protein: CASSFGTGGTGELFF.

This clonotype has only one observation. A much more abundant neighbour one base away suggests this may be a read error. The CDR3: CACSPRWREQETQYF. The DNA of the CDR3 is TGTGCCTGCAGCCCCAGGTGGCGGGAGCAAGAGACCCAGTACTTC. The V call is TRBV3-1, the J call TRBJ2-5; 7 nucleotides match TRBD2. CDR3 length: 15 amino acids. Germline values: CDR1 LGHDT, CDR2 YNNKEL (reference sequence).

The rearrangement joins TRBV11-2 to TRBJ1-1; D not resolved. There are 14 residues in the CDR3. Trimming stripped 5 bases from V and 1 base from J, with 11 bases between. Germline CDR1 reads SGHAT; CDR2 reads FQNNGV. The CDR3 here is CASSVLSGNTEAFF. In DNA form, the CDR3 reads TGTGCCAGCAGCGTCCTGTCGGGGAACACTGAAGCTTTCTTT.

The chain recombines TRBV7-2 with TRBJ2-2; D uncertain. Per germline, CDR1 SGHTA and CDR2 FQGNSA. The V and J ends lost 2 bases and 3 bases respectively, with 7 bases between them. This CDR3 has 14 amino acids. CDR3 loop: CASSLSSDTGELFF. The CDR3 DNA follows: TGTGCCAGCAGCTTATCCTCCGACACCGGGGAGCTGTTTTTT. The full variable domain, rest sourced from reference TRBV7-2 and TRBJ2-2, is GAGVSQSPSNKVTEKGKDVELRCDPISGHTALYWYRQSLGQGLEFLIYFQGNSAPDKSGLPSDRFSAERTGGSVSTLTIQRTQQEDSAVYLCASSLSSDTGELFFGEGSRLTVL.

This clonotype occurred many times. This chain uses TRBV5-8 with TRBJ1-1; D is undetermined. There are 12 residues in the CDR3. V lost 6 bases and J 11 bases, leaving 17 bases between the germline ends. CDR1 is SGHTS and CDR2 is YDEGEE in the germline V gene. In nucleotides, the CDR3 is TGTGCCAGCACCGCTCTGGCCCGCGGGGCTTTCTTT. Translating it yields CASTALARGAFF.

Concerning this clonotype itself: A much bigger clone sits one base away, suggesting this may be a read error. V is TRBV28 and J is TRBJ1-2; D may be TRBD1 (5 bases). The CDR3 runs to 12 residues. Germline CDR1 reads MDHEN; CDR2 reads SYDVKM. The CDR3, as DNA: TGTGCCATCAGTTTACCAGGGATCGGCTACACCTTC. As protein: CAISLPGIGYTF.

This clonotype was observed at least ten times. This chain links TRBV14 with TRBJ2-2, with unresolved D. Germline values: CDR1 SGHDN, CDR2 FVKESK. The CDR3 runs to 14 residues. Trimming shortened V by 0 bases and J by 0 bases, and 2 bases separated the two germline ends. CDR3 sequence: CASSQDTNTGELFF. DNA of the CDR3: TGTGCCAGCAGCCAAGATACGAACACCGGGGAGCTGTTTTTT.

This clonotype turned up a few times. The V gene is TRBV7-7, the J gene TRBJ2-1; D possibly corresponds to TRBD2 (7 bases). The CDR3 consists of 17 residues. V shed 4 bases and J shed 8 bases, with 24 bases lying between them. Per germline, CDR1 SSHAT and CDR2 FNYEAQ (reference sequence). This CDR3 reads CASSWGPRAGDFDEQFF. CDR3 DNA: TGTGCCAGCAGCTGGGGGCCCCGGGCGGGAGATTTTGATGAGCAGTTCTTC.

This clonotype has a handful of counts. The V call is TRBV6-2 or TRBV6-3, the J call TRBJ1-5, with TRBD1 identical over 8 bases. Germline V lookup: CDR1 MNHEY, CDR2 SVGEGT. The CDR3 loop spans 16 amino acids. J was trimmed by 4 bases and V by 4 bases; bases with no gene match: 9. In DNA form, the CDR3 reads TGTGCCAGCAGTTCCCGGACAGGGCTTTGGAATCAGCCCCAGCATTTT. Translating gives CASSSRTGLWNQPQHF.

This clonotype was counted a few times. The rearrangement uses TRBV10-3 and TRBJ2-7; perhaps TRBD1 as D (6 bases). Germline loops: CDR1 ENHRY, CDR2 SYGVKD. Trimming pared 4 bases from V and 3 bases from J, leaving 13 bases between. The CDR3 spans 14 residues. This chain's CDR3 is CAISAGTSGYEQYF. The CDR3 DNA reads as TGTGCCATCAGTGCAGGGACATCGGGCTACGAGCAGTACTTC.

This sequence joins TRBV11-2 and TRBJ2-5; D might be TRBD2 (6 bases). V was clipped by 6 bases and J by 2 bases, with 10 bases between them. The germline CDR1 and CDR2 sequences are SGHAT and FQNNGV. The CDR3 consists of 13 residues. DNA of the CDR3: TGTGCCAGCAGTTGGGAGGCTCAAGAGACCCAGTACTTC. It encodes CASSWEAQETQYF.

This clonotype occurred a few times. The genes are TRBV7-2 and TRBJ2-1; 8 bases agree with TRBD1. CDR1 is SGHTA, CDR2 FQGNSA, per germline. V trimming: 5 bases; J trimming: 5 bases; junction bases outside the gene matches: 5. This CDR3 region has 14 residues. The chain's CDR3 is CASSPGTGDNEQFF. The CDR3 DNA follows: TGTGCCAGCAGCCCCGGGACAGGAGACAATGAGCAGTTCTTC.

The genes are TRBV18 and TRBJ2-7, with 8 bases lining up with TRBD2. The CDR3 spans 15 residues. The trim removed 2 bases at V and 6 bases at J, leaving 9 bases unmatched. Germline CDR1 reads KGHSH; CDR2 reads LQKENI. Written as DNA, the CDR3 is TGTGCCAGCTCACCAATTGGTAGCGGGAACTCCGAGCAGTACTTC. Residues: CASSPIGSGNSEQYF.

This clonotype was observed at least ten times. V gene TRBV7-9 combines with J gene TRBJ2-1; D may be TRBD2 (6 bases). The CDR3 has 13 residues. V was trimmed by 8 bases and J by 7 bases, leaving 15 bases between them. CDR1 is SEHNR and CDR2 is FQNEAQ in the germline V gene (reference sequence). As DNA, the CDR3 is TGTGCCAGCCGATTGGAGGGGCTAAATGAGCAGTTCTTC. Translating gives CASRLEGLNEQFF.

This clonotype occurred a few times. The chain couples TRBV11-2 to TRBJ2-3; perhaps TRBD1 as D (5 bases). The CDR3 spans 14 residues. The germline gives CDR1 SGHAT, CDR2 FQNNGV. The ends were cut back, 3 bases at V and 2 bases at J, with 9 bases in the middle. CDR3 protein: CASSFGANTDTQYF. CDR3 in DNA: TGTGCCAGCAGCTTTGGGGCAAACACAGATACGCAGTATTTT.

This chain connects TRBV6-1 to TRBJ2-5, with 8 bases aligning to TRBD2. V trimming: 7 bases; J trimming: 0 bases; junction bases outside the gene matches: 10. In germline, CDR1 is MNHNS, CDR2 SASEGT. CDR3 length: 16 amino acids. CDR3: CASKVGTREYQETQYF. The DNA for the CDR3 is TGTGCCAGCAAGGTTGGGACTAGAGAGTACCAAGAGACCCAGTACTTC.

The chain carries TRBV5-8 and TRBJ1-1; D ambiguous. CDR1 is SGHTS and CDR2 is YDEGEE in the germline V gene. V was shortened by 1 base and J by 0 bases, with 10 bases between the two germline ends. The CDR3 totals 15 residues. The CDR3 DNA reads TGTGCCAGCAGCTTGTTTCCAGGTATGAACACTGAAGCTTTCTTT. It yields the protein CASSLFPGMNTEAFF.

Concerning this clonotype itself: This clone may be a read error of a much larger clone one base away. The chain recombines TRBV28 with TRBJ2-7; 13 positions match TRBD2. Trimming at V came to 7 bases and at J to 4 bases, leaving 16 bases not matched to a gene. The CDR3 contains 18 residues. The germline V gene has CDR1 MDHEN and CDR2 SYDVKM. CDR3 bases: TGTGCCAGCACCTTGGGGACTAGCGGGAACTCGGGCGCGTACGAGCAGTACTTC. The encoded protein is CASTLGTSGNSGAYEQYF.